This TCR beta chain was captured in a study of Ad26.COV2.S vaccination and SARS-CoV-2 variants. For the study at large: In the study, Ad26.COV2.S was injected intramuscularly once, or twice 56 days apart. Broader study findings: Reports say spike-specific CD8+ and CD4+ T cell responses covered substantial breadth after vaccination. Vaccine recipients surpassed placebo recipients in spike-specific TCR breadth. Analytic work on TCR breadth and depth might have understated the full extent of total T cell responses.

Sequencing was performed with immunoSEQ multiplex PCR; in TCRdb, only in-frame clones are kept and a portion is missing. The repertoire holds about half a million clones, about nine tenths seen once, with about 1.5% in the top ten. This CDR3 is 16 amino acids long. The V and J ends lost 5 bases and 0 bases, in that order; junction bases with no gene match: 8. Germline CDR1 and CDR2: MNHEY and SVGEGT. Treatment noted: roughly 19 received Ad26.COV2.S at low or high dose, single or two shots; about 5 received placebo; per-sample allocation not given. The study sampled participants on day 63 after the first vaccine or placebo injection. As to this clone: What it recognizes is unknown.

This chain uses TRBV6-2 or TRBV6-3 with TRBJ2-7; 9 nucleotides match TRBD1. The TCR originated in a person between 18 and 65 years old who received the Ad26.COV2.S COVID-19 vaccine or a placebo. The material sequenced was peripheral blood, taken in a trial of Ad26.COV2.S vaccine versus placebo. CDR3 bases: TGTGCCAGCAGTGGGATCGGGACAGGGAGCTCCTACGAGCAGTACTTC. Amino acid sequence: CASSGIGTGSSYEQYF.